The present T cell receptor (beta chain) was sequenced within a study of blood T cell repertoires in COVID-19. Background on the study: From the United States, Italy and Spain came samples of acute and convalescent COVID-19. The cDNA or gDNA used as material had been derived from T cells, B-cell-depleted T cells, or PBMCs.

The germline gives CDR1 LNHDA, CDR2 SQIVND (reference sequence). Trimming removed 6 bases from V and 6 bases from J, with 12 bases in between. The CDR3 totals 13 residues. Repertoires were generated with immunoSEQ multiplex PCR, while TCRdb's copy carries only in-frame clones and drops some. The sample lists some 220,000 clones, 70% to 90% occurring once. The chain is built from TRBV19 and TRBJ2-1, with D possibly matching TRBD2 (6 bases). The sequence came from a woman aged 40 to 49 with acute COVID-19. Sample: PBMCs or T cells enriched from blood (not recorded which). CDR3 sequence: CASRRVGGNEQFF. CDR3 nucleotides: TGTGCCAGTAGGAGGGTGGGGGGCAATGAGCAGTTCTTC.